The 25 T cell receptor beta chains given below trace back to one sample, sequenced in a study of lymphopenia after photon versus proton radiotherapy. Only in-frame clones appear in the TCRdb table, and some are missing; sequencing was by immunoSEQ multiplex PCR. Here the sample spans just over 40,000 clones, 70% to 90% being singletons. Sequencing used peripheral blood, obtained from a patient treated with proton-based radiotherapy. The origin of the receptors is a woman aged 70-85 years with pancreatic cancer. Some clones in this sample may be carry-over from other donors' samples.

The chain uses TRBV7-2 and TRBJ1-3, with D tentatively TRBD1 (6 bases). Trimming pared 5 bases from V and 9 bases from J, leaving 14 bases between. Germline CDR1 SGHTA, CDR2 FQGNSA. This CDR3 is 13 amino acids long. The CDR3 nucleotides are TGTGCCAGCAGCCCAGAGGGGGTTGGCACCATATATTTT. It is translated as CASSPEGVGTIYF.

The chain couples TRBV19 to TRBJ1-4; D unresolved. The CDR3 spans 14 residues. Germline values: CDR1 LNHDA, CDR2 SQIVND (reference sequence). Trimming left V 5 bases short and J 7 bases short, with 14 bases between. CDR3 protein: CASSFGPWGEKLFF. DNA of the CDR3: TGTGCCAGTAGTTTCGGCCCCTGGGGTGAAAAACTGTTTTTT.

J is TRBJ2-7 and V is TRBV5-8; D perhaps matches TRBD2 (5 bases). CDR3 length: 13 amino acids. Trimming pared 2 bases from V and 5 bases from J, leaving 11 bases between. Germline CDR1 reads SGHTS; CDR2 reads YDEGEE. CDR3 DNA: TGTGCCAGCAGCTTAATTAGGAGGCACGAGCAGTACTTC. It specifies CASSLIRRHEQYF.

This chain joins TRBV7-9 and TRBJ2-1, with 8 bases matching TRBD2. Germline V CDR1 and CDR2: SEHNR, FQNEAQ (reference sequence). The trim removed 0 bases at V and 5 bases at J, leaving 3 bases unmatched. This CDR3 is built from 15 residues. The CDR3 loop reads CASSLAAGGDNEQFF. The CDR3 nucleotides are TGTGCCAGCAGCTTAGCGGCCGGGGGGGACAATGAGCAGTTCTTC.

J is TRBJ2-5 and V is TRBV7-8; the match to TRBD2 covers 13 bases. This CDR3 is built from 18 residues. Losses at the gene ends were 5 bases for V and 3 bases for J; bases not matched to a gene: 12. The germline gives CDR1 SGHVS, CDR2 FQNEAQ. The DNA of the CDR3 is TGTGCCAGCAGCGCAGGCTCCGGGACTAGCGGGATAGAAGAGACCCAGTACTTC. This codes for CASSAGSGTSGIEETQYF.

As regards this clone: This sample also contains other DNA sequences that code for the same CDR3. This chain uses TRBV18 with TRBJ2-7, with 11 positions matching TRBD1. Trimming at V came to 3 bases and at J to 12 bases, leaving 4 bases not matched to a gene. This CDR3 is built from 12 residues. From germline, CDR1 is KGHSH and CDR2 LQKENI. CDR3 loop: CASSPGQGAGYF. CDR3 nucleotide sequence: TGTGCCAGCTCACCTGGACAGGGGGCTGGGTACTTC.

The chain recombines TRBV19 with TRBJ1-4; possibly TRBD1 for D (6 bases). The CDR3 spans 16 residues. Trimming removed 5 bases from V and 4 bases from J, with 17 bases in between. Germline V gene lookup returns CDR1 LNHDA and CDR2 SQIVND (reference sequence). The CDR3 DNA sequence: TGTGCCAGTAGTGTCTGGGGACAAGGCCTTAATGAAAAACTGTTTTTT. Encoded protein: CASSVWGQGLNEKLFF.

V gene TRBV6-4 combines with J gene TRBJ2-1; no clear D. The germline V gene has CDR1 MRHNA and CDR2 SNTAGT. The CDR3 extends over 15 amino acids. Trimming removed 3 bases from V and 0 bases from J, with 9 bases in between. The CDR3 is CASSDPPSSYNEQFF. For the CDR3, the DNA is TGTGCCAGCAGTGATCCTCCTAGCTCCTACAATGAGCAGTTCTTC.

This chain joins TRBV21-1 and TRBJ2-3; TRBD1 was called by the table and not checked on the DNA. TRBV21-1 is recorded as a pseudogene. CDR3 length equals 15 residues. The CDR3 loop reads CASSKGDRVADTQYF. The CDR3 DNA is TGTGCCAGCAGCAAAGGGGACAGGGTGGCAGATACGCAGTATTTT.

The chain is built from TRBV19 and TRBJ2-3; 8 bases agree with TRBD1. The junction had 17 bases not matched to a gene; V was cut back by 6 bases and J by 0 bases. CDR1 and CDR2 from the germline V gene are LNHDA and SQIVND (reference sequence). The CDR3 is 19 residues long. Written as DNA, the CDR3 is TGTGCCAGTAGGAGAGGTAGGGGACAGGCCGTTAAAAGCACAGATACGCAGTATTTT. It translates to CASRRGRGQAVKSTDTQYF.

This clone was found a few times. This rearrangement joins TRBV27 to TRBJ2-7; D remains unclear. The germline V gene encodes CDR1 MNHEY and CDR2 SMNVEV (reference sequence). V lost 2 bases and J lost 3, with 8 bases in between. This CDR3 is 13 amino acids long. CDR3 residues: CASSLSMNYEQYF. The CDR3 nucleotides are TGTGCCAGCAGTTTAAGCATGAACTACGAGCAGTACTTC.

The chain joins TRBV10-3 to TRBJ2-7; D call uncertain. CDR1 and CDR2 (germline): ENHRY, SYGVKD. The CDR3 runs to 13 residues. The V end lost 10 bases, the J end lost 4 bases, and 17 bases lay between the germline ends. The CDR3 loop is CASRPPSGYEQYF. The CDR3 coding sequence is TGTGCCAGCAGACCTCCGAGTGGGTACGAGCAGTACTTC.

The chain couples TRBV15 to TRBJ2-7, with 8 bases that match TRBD2. This CDR3 is 14 amino acids long. Losses at the gene ends were 4 bases for V and 7 bases for J; bases not matched to a gene: 9. The germline gives CDR1 LNHNV, CDR2 YYDKDF (reference sequence). The chain's CDR3 is CATSTGRSGGEQYF. The CDR3 nucleotides are TGTGCCACCAGCACCGGGCGCTCGGGAGGGGAGCAGTACTTC.

This chain links TRBV7-6 with TRBJ2-7; D possibly corresponds to TRBD1 (5 bases). The CDR3 is 13 residues long. V was cut by 2 bases and J by 6 bases, with 11 bases left in between. The germline gives CDR1 SGHVS, CDR2 FNYEAQ. The CDR3 coding sequence is TGTGCCAGCAGCTTAACAGGCTTAAGCGAGCAGTACTTC. This translates into CASSLTGLSEQYF.

The gene calls are TRBV27 and TRBJ2-7; D unresolved. V lost 4 bases to trimming and J lost 5 bases, with 12 bases between them. Germline V lookup: CDR1 MNHEY, CDR2 SMNVEV (reference sequence). This CDR3 region has 13 residues. DNA of the CDR3: TGTGCCAGCAGTTCGGCTGGTTCGGACGAGCAGTACTTC. It is translated as CASSSAGSDEQYF.

The CDR3: CASSWGGAWDTEAFF. The CDR3 DNA sequence: TGCGCCAGCAGCTGGGGGGGCGCCTGGGACACTGAAGCTTTCTTT. J is TRBJ1-1 and V is TRBV5-1; D may be TRBD1 (6 bases). In germline, CDR1 is SGHRS, CDR2 YFSETQ. CDR3 length equals 15 residues. The V end was cut by 3 bases, the J end by 3 bases, with 15 bases between. The full variable domain, its missing parts supplied by reference TRBV5-1 and TRBJ1-1, is KAGVTQTPRYLIKTRGQQVTLSCSPISGHRSVSWYQQTPGQGLQFLFEYFSETQRNKGNFPGRFSGRQFSNSRSEMNVSTLELGDSALYLCASSWGGAWDTEAFFGQGTRLTVV.

The rearrangement uses TRBV2 and TRBJ2-3; 7 bases agree with TRBD2. This CDR3 has 14 residues. V lost 3 bases to trimming and J lost 10 bases; unmatched junction nucleotides: 10. Looked up from germline, CDR1 is SNHLY and CDR2 is FYNNEI. As DNA, the CDR3 is TGTGCCAGCAGTGAGGCGCTAGCGGTGTCTTCGCAGTATTTT. Translation: CASSEALAVSSQYF. Full variable domain (rest looked up from reference TRBV2 and TRBJ2-3): EPEVTQTPSHQVTQMGQEVILRCVPISNHLYFYWYRQILGQKVEFLVSFYNNEISEKSEIFDDQFSVERPDGSNFTLKIRSTKLEDSAMYFCASSEALAVSSQYFGPGTRLTVL.

The V call is TRBV7-2, the J call TRBJ1-2; no reliable D call. The ends were cut back, 5 bases at V and 4 bases at J, with 11 bases in the middle. The CDR3 extends over 13 amino acids. The germline CDR1 and CDR2 sequences are SGHTA and FQGNSA. The DNA for the CDR3 is TGTGCCAGCAGCCAGTTCACAGCCTATGGCTACACCTTC. Translated: CASSQFTAYGYTF.

The V call is TRBV19, the J call TRBJ2-5; 7 bases align to TRBD1. CDR3 size: 15 residues. The germline CDR1 and CDR2 sequences are LNHDA and SQIVND (reference sequence). V dropped 3 bases and J dropped 5; count of bases not matched to a gene: 9. The CDR3 reads CASSIATGTGETQYF. The CDR3 nucleotides are TGTGCCAGTAGTATCGCGACAGGGACGGGGGAGACCCAGTACTTC.

The gene calls are TRBV27 and TRBJ2-3; 9 nucleotides line up with TRBD2. Germline loops: CDR1 MNHEY, CDR2 SMNVEV (reference sequence). V dropped 6 bases and J dropped 1; count of bases not matched to a gene: 2. This CDR3 comprises 14 residues. CDR3 nucleotides: TGTGCCAGCAGAAGACTAGCGGGCACAGATACGCAGTATTTT. The encoded protein is CASRRLAGTDTQYF.

Here the CDR3 DNA reads TGTGCCAGCAGTTCAACAGGGGAAGCTAACTATGGCTACACCTTC. Protein sequence: CASSSTGEANYGYTF. The chain joins TRBV28 to TRBJ1-2; 7 bases fit TRBD1. CDR3 size: 15 residues. Germline loops: CDR1 MDHEN, CDR2 SYDVKM. V lost 4 bases, J lost 0 bases, and 5 bases stayed unmatched.

The chain has TRBV10-3 and TRBJ1-2; 11 positions match TRBD1. Per the germline V gene, CDR1 is ENHRY and CDR2 is SYGVKD. The CDR3 spans 16 residues. The trim removed 3 bases at V and 6 bases at J, leaving 9 bases unmatched. This CDR3 reads CAISEGTGGYIDGYTF. CDR3 coding DNA: TGTGCCATCAGTGAAGGGACAGGGGGGTATATTGATGGCTACACCTTC.

The J gene is TRBJ1-1, the V gene TRBV5-1; maybe TRBD1 (5 bases). The germline V gene has CDR1 SGHRS and CDR2 YFSETQ. V gave up 2 bases and J gave up 1 base, with 9 bases separating them. The CDR3 totals 14 residues. The CDR3 DNA reads TGCGCCAGCAGCTTCGTACAGGCGAACACTGAAGCTTTCTTT. Its translation is CASSFVQANTEAFF.

The rearrangement links TRBV29-1 to TRBJ1-1; TRBD1 agrees at 7 bases. The CDR3 sequence is 14 residues long. The V gene's germline CDR1 is SQVTM and CDR2 ANQGSEA. V was clipped by 7 bases and J by 3 bases; unmatched bases: 11. For the CDR3, the DNA is TGCAGCGCTAGGGCGGGACAGCTTTACACTGAAGCTTTCTTT. Amino acid sequence: CSARAGQLYTEAFF.

The chain is built from TRBV6-4 and TRBJ2-6; D uncertain. Germline CDR1 and CDR2: MRHNA and SNTAGT. Trimming pared 3 bases from V and 0 bases from J, leaving 6 bases between. This CDR3 contains 15 residues. CDR3 region: CASSESNSGANVLTF. In nucleotides, the CDR3 is TGTGCCAGCAGTGAGTCAAACTCTGGGGCCAACGTCCTGACTTTC.